This T cell receptor (beta chain) originates from a study of cytomegalovirus exposure and HLA in healthy donors. Background on the study: From HLA-typed donors, an early data release held about 85 million unique TCRs. Of all 400 or so donors who were genotyped, roughly 81% belonged to the Caucasian-associated ancestry cluster. Whole-study findings and limits: The classifier reportedly diagnosed cytomegalovirus status with high sensitivity and specificity.

This CDR3 spans 15 amino acids. Germline lookup yields CDR1 SEHNR and CDR2 FQNEAQ (reference sequence). Trimming cost V 5 bases and J 5 bases, with 18 bases left between them. Turning to this clone: Its target is not known.

A multiplex PCR was run with 60 Vbeta primers and 13 Jbeta primers. The repertoire was sequenced with immunoSEQ multiplex PCR; TCRdb's copy has only in-frame clones and lacks some. This table holds approximately 40,000 clones. The TCR was taken from a human donor in good health. The sequenced sample consisted of PBMCs. The chain employs TRBV7-9 and TRBJ2-5, with TRBD2 as a possible D gene (6 bases). CDR3 DNA sequence: TGTGCCAGCAGCCTCAGCGGGTTACCCGGGGAGACCCAGTACTTC. Its protein is CASSLSGLPGETQYF.